Listed here is a single TCR beta chain. These data belong to a study of cytomegalovirus exposure and HLA in healthy donors. Study-wide background: Around 77% of 300 to 450 genotyped donors fell in the Caucasian-associated ancestry cluster.

In the PCR, 60 Vbeta and 13 Jbeta primers were used. Assay: immunoSEQ multiplex PCR; the TCRdb copy retains only in-frame clones and omits some. The table lists about 110,000 clones, 76% of them singletons. Germline values: CDR1 LGHNT, CDR2 FRNRAP. The CDR3 extends over 14 amino acids. After removal of 4 bases from V and 8 bases from J, the junction contained 7 bases not matched to a gene. The TCR sequence derives from a man aged 40-50 years in good health and CMV-seropositive. Sequenced sample: PBMCs. The chain joins TRBV12-5 to TRBJ1-4, with 7 bases that match TRBD1. The CDR3 sequence: CASGSTGQREKLFF. CDR3 coding DNA: TGTGCTAGTGGTTCGACAGGGCAGAGGGAAAAACTGTTTTTT.